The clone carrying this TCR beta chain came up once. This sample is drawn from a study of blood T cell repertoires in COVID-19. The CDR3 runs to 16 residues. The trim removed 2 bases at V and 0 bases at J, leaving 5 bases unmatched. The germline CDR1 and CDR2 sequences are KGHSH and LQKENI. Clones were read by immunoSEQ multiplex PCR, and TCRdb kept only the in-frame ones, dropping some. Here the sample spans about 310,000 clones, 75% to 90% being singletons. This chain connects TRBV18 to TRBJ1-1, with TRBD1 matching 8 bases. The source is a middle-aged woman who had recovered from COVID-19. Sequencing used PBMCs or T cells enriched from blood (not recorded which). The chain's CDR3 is CASSPMTGAMNTEAFF. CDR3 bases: TGTGCCAGCTCACCAATGACAGGGGCGATGAACACTGAAGCTTTCTTT.